The T cell receptor beta chain under discussion was sequenced for a study of T cells after yellow fever vaccination. Only a few counts were recorded for this clonotype. MiXCR was run by TCRdb on the 5' RACE reads, yielding one entry per CDR3 protein. The sample gives about 630,000 distinct CDR3 sequences, over 9% of which show up once; 15% is in the top ten. Germline CDR1 reads SGHRS; CDR2 reads YFSETQ. V was cut by 3 bases and J by 8 bases, with 23 bases left in between. The CDR3 consists of 16 residues. This chain uses TRBV5-1 with TRBJ1-2; maybe TRBD1 (5 bases). This clonotype originated in a man aged 25 to 45 who received the YFV17D yellow fever vaccine. Sequencing was performed on PBMCs, taken on the day of the yellow fever booster vaccination. For the CDR3, the DNA is TGCGCCAGCAGCTCTTTAGGCGAGGGGTCGGCGGAGGGCTACACCTTC. It is translated as CASSSLGEGSAEGYTF.